This T cell receptor beta chain was obtained from a study of CD8 T cells in ankylosing spondylitis. Quantitative 5'-RACE with molecular barcodes was used to make the TCR beta libraries. From the 5' RACE reads, TCRdb called clonotypes with MiXCR, one entry per CDR3 protein. Here the sample spans under 300,000 distinct CDR3 sequences, 18% being singletons. About this clonotype: Its antigen is unknown.

Study-wide findings and caveats: Seemingly characteristic of ankylosing spondylitis blood was a TCR beta motif consisting of several highly homologous variants. Significant enrichment of disease-linked clones was reportedly seen in matched ankylosing spondylitis synovial fluid.

Trimming removed 4 bases at V and 7 bases at J, with 12 bases between. Germline V CDR1 and CDR2: SGDLS, YYNGEE. The CDR3 runs 13 residues. The rearrangement links TRBV9 to TRBJ2-1, with D tentatively TRBD2 (6 bases). The source is a male donor with ankylosing spondylitis or in good health (not recorded which). Sequenced: blood, either unsorted or a sorted T cell fraction (not recorded which). This CDR3 reads CASSMGLVNEQFF. In nucleotides, the CDR3 is TGTGCCAGCAGCATGGGACTCGTAAATGAGCAGTTCTTC.